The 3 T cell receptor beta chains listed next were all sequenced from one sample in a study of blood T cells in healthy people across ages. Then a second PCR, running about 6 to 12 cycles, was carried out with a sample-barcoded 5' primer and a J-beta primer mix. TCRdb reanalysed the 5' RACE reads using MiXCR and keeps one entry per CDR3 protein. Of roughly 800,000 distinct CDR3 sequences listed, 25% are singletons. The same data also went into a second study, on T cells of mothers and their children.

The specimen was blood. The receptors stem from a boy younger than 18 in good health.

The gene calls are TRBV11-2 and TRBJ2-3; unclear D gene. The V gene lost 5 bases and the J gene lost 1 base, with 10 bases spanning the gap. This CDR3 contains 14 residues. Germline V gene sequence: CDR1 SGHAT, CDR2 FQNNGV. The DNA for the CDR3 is TGTGCCAGCAGCCAGTGGGGTGGCACAGATACGCAGTATTTT. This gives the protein CASSQWGGTDTQYF.

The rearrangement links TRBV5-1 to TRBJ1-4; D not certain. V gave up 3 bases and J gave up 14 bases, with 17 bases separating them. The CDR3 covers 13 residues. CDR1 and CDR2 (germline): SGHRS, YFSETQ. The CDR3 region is CASSSDGGNVLFF. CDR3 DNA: TGCGCCAGCAGCTCGGACGGCGGTAACGTGCTGTTTTTT.

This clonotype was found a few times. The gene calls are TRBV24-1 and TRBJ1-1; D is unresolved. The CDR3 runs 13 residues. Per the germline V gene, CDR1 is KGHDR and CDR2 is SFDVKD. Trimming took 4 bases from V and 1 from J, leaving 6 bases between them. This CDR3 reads CATSEPGNTEAFF. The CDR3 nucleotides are TGTGCCACCAGTGAACCGGGGAACACTGAAGCTTTCTTT.